This TCR beta chain was retrieved from a study of cytomegalovirus exposure and HLA in healthy donors. The wider study: Tens of millions of unique TCRs, all from HLA-typed donors, were included in an early release of the data. General study results and limits: V- and J-gene trimming in TCR beta was tied to a missense DCLRE1C variant by an analysis performed later.

With 1 base removed from V and 7 bases from J, the gap between germline ends came to 13 bases. Germline CDR1 reads GTSNPN; CDR2 reads SVGIG (reference sequence). CDR3 length equals 14 residues. On this clone: Its cognate antigen is unknown.

PCR used 60 Vbeta primers and 13 Jbeta primers. Profiling relied on immunoSEQ multiplex PCR, and the TCRdb table lists in-frame clones only, not all of them. The top ten clones hold less than 3.5% of a sample with 95,000 to 150,000 clones, about 81% of them seen once. Sequences were obtained from PBMCs. This chain connects TRBV30 to TRBJ1-4; weak D call: TRBD1 (5 bases). The TCR comes from a woman aged 40 to 49 in good health and CMV-seropositive. The CDR3 DNA reads as TGTGCCTGGAGTGCAGGGCGGGGTCGTGAAAAACTGTTTTTT. Encoded protein: CAWSAGRGREKLFF.